Listed here are 21 T cell receptor beta chains from one sample, sequenced in a study of preoperative IRX-2 immunotherapy in early breast cancer. The method was immunoSEQ multiplex PCR; TCRdb's version includes in-frame clones alone and lacks a portion of them. The sample lists tens of thousands of clones, about nine tenths occurring once. Treatment meaning: preoperative locoregional IRX-2 cytokine immunotherapy. Sequenced here: tumor tissue, sampled after IRX-2 immunotherapy. These receptors all stem from a human donor with breast cancer.

The chain has TRBV6-8 and TRBJ1-5; 7 bases agree with TRBD1. Germline values: CDR1 MNHGY, CDR2 SAAAGT. This CDR3 is built from 13 residues. J was trimmed by 4 bases and V by 4 bases; bases with no gene match: 1. The CDR3 protein is CASSSRGNQPQHF. In DNA, the CDR3 is TGTGCCAGCAGTTCCAGGGGGAATCAGCCCCAGCATTTT.

The chain combines TRBV28 with TRBJ1-6; 7 bases are shared with TRBD1. The germline CDR1 and CDR2 sequences are MDHEN and SYDVKM. This CDR3 spans 15 amino acids. Trimming took 2 bases from V and 6 from J; bases not matched to a gene: 4. In DNA, the CDR3 is TGTGCCAGCAGTTTAGCAGGGGGTATTAATTCACCCCTCCACTTT. Its protein is CASSLAGGINSPLHF. The whole variable domain, remainder taken from reference TRBV28 and TRBJ1-6, is DVKVTQSSRYLVKRTGEKVFLECVQDMDHENMFWYRQDPGLGLRLIYFSYDVKMKEKGDIPEGYSVSREKKERFSLILESASTNQTSMYLCASSLAGGINSPLHFGNGTRLTVT.

J is TRBJ1-3 and V is TRBV23-1; D is possibly TRBD1 (5 bases). TRBV23-1 is treated as an ORF (open reading frame) with a function not yet certain. This CDR3 region has 17 residues. The germline V and J ends were trimmed by 4 bases and 4 bases, with 20 bases remaining between them. In DNA, the CDR3 is TGCGCCAGCAGTCCCCCCCGGCAGGGCGAACTCGGAAACACCATATATTTT. It specifies CASSPPRQGELGNTIYF.

The chain recombines TRBV6-8 with TRBJ1-3; the D gene is possibly TRBD1 (5 bases). Trimming stripped 4 bases from V and 0 bases from J, with 16 bases between. Germline V gene lookup returns CDR1 MNHGY and CDR2 SAAAGT. The CDR3 contains 17 residues. CDR3 nucleotide sequence: TGTGCCAGCAGTTTCAGAACTTTTGGGACCTCTGGAAACACCATATATTTT. Translated, it gives CASSFRTFGTSGNTIYF.

V is TRBV30 and J is TRBJ2-3; D may correspond to TRBD1 or TRBD2 (5 bases each). The CDR3 loop spans 15 amino acids. V was clipped by 7 bases and J by 0 bases, with 17 bases between them. Germline lookup yields CDR1 GTSNPN and CDR2 SVGIG (reference sequence). CDR3 residues: CASRVGVTSTDTQYF. DNA for the CDR3: TGTGCCTCCAGGGTGGGGGTCACTAGCACAGATACGCAGTATTTT.

The chain combines TRBV6-8 with TRBJ1-5; D is unclear. CDR3 length: 14 residues. Trimming cost V 6 bases and J 2 bases, with 11 bases left between them. The germline V gene has CDR1 MNHGY and CDR2 SAAAGT. The CDR3 DNA reads TGTGCCAGCAGACCCGGCCAGCGCAATCAGCCCCAGCATTTT. Encoded protein: CASRPGQRNQPQHF.

The V and J genes are TRBV19 and TRBJ2-5; no clear D gene. Germline V lookup: CDR1 LNHDA, CDR2 SQIVND (reference sequence). The CDR3 covers 13 residues. Trimming left V 6 bases short and J 1 base short, with 9 bases between. The CDR3: CASSGTLQETQYF. The CDR3 region has the DNA TGTGCCAGTAGCGGCACCCTCCAAGAGACCCAGTACTTC.

A few counts support this clone. The rearrangement links TRBV11-3 to TRBJ1-1; unclear D gene. V lost 0 bases to trimming and J lost 0 bases, with 5 bases between them. CDR3 length: 14 residues. The germline CDR1 and CDR2 sequences are SGHNT and YENEEA. The CDR3 DNA follows: TGTGCCAGCAGCTTAGATCGAGTGAACACTGAAGCTTTCTTT. It encodes CASSLDRVNTEAFF.

The CDR3 sequence: CASSPQGAAKNIQYF. DNA of the CDR3: TGTGCCAGCAGCCCACAGGGGGCCGCCAAAAACATTCAGTACTTC. The V call is TRBV7-7, the J call TRBJ2-4, with 9 bases identical to TRBD1. Germline V gene sequence: CDR1 SSHAT, CDR2 FNYEAQ (reference sequence). V dropped 5 bases and J dropped 1; count of bases not matched to a gene: 3. The CDR3 has 15 amino acids.

The sample holds one count of this clone. The chain uses TRBV28 and TRBJ1-1; D gene uncertain. Trimming cost V 6 bases and J 6 bases, with 17 bases left between them. Germline lookup yields CDR1 MDHEN and CDR2 SYDVKM. CDR3 size: 14 residues. The CDR3 here is CASRPGPKWAEAFF. In DNA form, the CDR3 reads TGTGCCAGCAGACCCGGACCCAAGTGGGCTGAAGCTTTCTTT.

The count of this clone is one. The chain combines TRBV18 with TRBJ1-2; D is unresolved. Germline V gene data show CDR1 as KGHSH and CDR2 as LQKENI. V lost 3 bases to trimming and J lost 1 base, with 15 bases between them. This CDR3 is built from 16 residues. The CDR3 DNA is TGTGCCAGCTCACCGGTTAGCGTATTTCTTAACTATGGCTACACCTTC. It is translated as CASSPVSVFLNYGYTF.

The sample holds one count of this clone. This chain uses TRBV7-4 with TRBJ2-3; D gene uncertain. CDR1 and CDR2 from the germline V gene are SGHVT and SQSDAQ. V was clipped by 3 bases and J by 3 bases, with 13 bases between them. This CDR3 is 15 amino acids long. The CDR3 spells CASSLYGLETDTQYF. The CDR3 DNA is TGTGCCAGCAGCTTGTACGGCCTAGAGACAGATACGCAGTATTTT.

This rearrangement joins TRBV6-8 to TRBJ1-1, with D unresolved. V was shortened by 5 bases and J by 3 bases, with 10 bases between the two germline ends. CDR1 is MNHGY and CDR2 is SAAAGT in the germline V gene. The CDR3 has 13 amino acids. CDR3 in amino acids: CASSQPEDTEAFF. In nucleotides, the CDR3 is TGTGCCAGCAGTCAACCCGAGGACACTGAAGCTTTCTTT.

The V call is TRBV11-3, the J call TRBJ2-7; 14 nucleotides agree with TRBD2. This CDR3 has 17 residues. Germline V lookup: CDR1 SGHNT, CDR2 YENEEA. V lost 0 bases, J lost 7 bases, and 8 bases stayed unmatched. CDR3 sequence (DNA): TGTGCCAGCAGCTTAGATCCCGGGACTAGCGGGAGAAGGGAGCAGTACTTC. It specifies CASSLDPGTSGRREQYF.

This chain uses TRBV29-1 with TRBJ2-1, with 12 bases lining up with TRBD2. The germline V gene encodes CDR1 SQVTM and CDR2 ANQGSEA. The CDR3 is 15 residues long. The trim removed 4 bases at V and 8 bases at J, leaving 9 bases unmatched. The CDR3 coding sequence is TGCAGCGTTGGCCAAACTAGCGGGAGGAATTATGAGCAGTTCTTC. Amino acid sequence: CSVGQTSGRNYEQFF.

Of note for this clone: Relative to the germline gene, one junction end is altered; a read error may explain this. The genes are TRBV6-8 and TRBJ2-5, with D maybe TRBD1 (5 bases). The CDR3 runs 13 residues. Germline assignment: CDR1 MNHGY and CDR2 SAAAGT. CDR3 bases: TGTGCCATCAGTGGGGCGGCGCAAGAGACCCAGTACTTC. Protein product: CAISGAAQETQYF.

The V gene is TRBV18, the J gene TRBJ2-2; D remains unclear. The germline V gene has CDR1 KGHSH and CDR2 LQKENI. Deletions cut 5 bases from V and 4 bases from J, with 14 bases between. This CDR3 comprises 15 residues. Here the CDR3 DNA reads TGTGCCAGCTCATCTCTGATCGAAGGCACCGGGGAGCTGTTTTTT. This encodes CASSSLIEGTGELFF.

This clone was seen a single time. This chain uses TRBV30 with TRBJ2-1, with 7 nucleotides matching TRBD2. CDR3 length: 16 residues. V trimming: 1 base; J trimming: 4 bases; junction bases outside the gene matches: 10. Germline V lookup: CDR1 GTSNPN, CDR2 SVGIG (reference sequence). Here the CDR3 DNA reads TGTGCCTGGAGTGCCACGAGCGGGGTAACTTACAATGAGCAGTTCTTC. This gives the protein CAWSATSGVTYNEQFF.

The chain couples TRBV2 to TRBJ2-1; 7 bases are a match to TRBD2. The CDR3 sequence is 16 residues long. Unmatched junction bases numbered 13, after V lost 11 bases and J lost 0 bases. Germline assignment: CDR1 SNHLY and CDR2 FYNNEI. CDR3 region: CACHDVGGSSYNEQFF. The CDR3 nucleotides are TGTGCCTGCCATGATGTGGGGGGGAGCTCCTACAATGAGCAGTTCTTC.

This clone was counted a few times. The CDR3 coding sequence is TGTGCCAGCAGCAATCCGACGACAGGGGCTTTAGCCAAAAACATTCAGTACTTC. Protein sequence: CASSNPTTGALAKNIQYF. This sequence joins TRBV6-8 and TRBJ2-4; TRBD1 agrees at 8 bases. V lost 6 bases, J lost 0 bases, and 13 bases stayed unmatched. The CDR3 sequence is 18 residues long. Germline V gene data show CDR1 as MNHGY and CDR2 as SAAAGT.

The chain links TRBV19 to TRBJ2-3; D call uncertain. The CDR3 has 13 residues. The germline V gene encodes CDR1 LNHDA and CDR2 SQIVND (reference sequence). V lost 3 bases and J lost 0, with 4 bases in between. CDR3 sequence reads: CASSMASTDTQYF. The CDR3 coding sequence is TGTGCCAGTAGTATGGCCAGCACAGATACGCAGTATTTT. The full variable domain, completed using reference TRBV19 and TRBJ2-3, is DGGITQSPKYLFRKEGQNVTLSCEQNLNHDAMYWYRQDPGQGLRLIYYSQIVNDFQKGDIAEGYSVSREKKESFPLTVTSAQKNPTAFYLCASSMASTDTQYFGPGTRLTVL.